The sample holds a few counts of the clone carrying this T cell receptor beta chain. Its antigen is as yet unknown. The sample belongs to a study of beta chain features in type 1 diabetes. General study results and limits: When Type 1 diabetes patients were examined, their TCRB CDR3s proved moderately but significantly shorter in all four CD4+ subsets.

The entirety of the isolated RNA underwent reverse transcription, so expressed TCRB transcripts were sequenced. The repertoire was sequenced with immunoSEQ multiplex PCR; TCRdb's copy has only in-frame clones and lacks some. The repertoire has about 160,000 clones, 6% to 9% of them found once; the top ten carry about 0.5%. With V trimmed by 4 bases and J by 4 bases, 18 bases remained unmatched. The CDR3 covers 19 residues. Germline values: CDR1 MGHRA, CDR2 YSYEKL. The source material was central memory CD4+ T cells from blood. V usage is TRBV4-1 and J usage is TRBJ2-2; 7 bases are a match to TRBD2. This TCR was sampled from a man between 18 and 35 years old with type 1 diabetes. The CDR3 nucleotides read TGCGCCAGCAGCCCCTCGATATTCCGAGCGGGACCCTTCACCGGGGAGCTGTTTTTT. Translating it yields CASSPSIFRAGPFTGELFF.